This note documents a single TCR beta chain sequence. This sample is drawn from a study of blood T cell repertoires in COVID-19. Overall study context: The cDNA or gDNA used as material had been derived from T cells, B-cell-depleted T cells, or PBMCs.

Data came from immunoSEQ multiplex PCR; TCRdb stores just in-frame clones and leaves some out. The sample yields some 240,000 clones, approximately 88% seen once. People in the exposed group encountered a COVID-19 case within 2 weeks before entering the study. The specimen was PBMCs or T cells enriched from blood (not recorded which). The TCR comes from a woman in her 40s who had been exposed to COVID-19.

DNA for the CDR3: TGTGCCAGCAGTGAAAGGCTAGCGGGAGGGGCAGATACGCAGTATTTT. Protein product: CASSERLAGGADTQYF. V usage is TRBV2 and J usage is TRBJ2-3; 12 bases line up with TRBD2. This CDR3 has 16 residues. V gave up 2 bases and J gave up 4 bases; unmatched junction bases: 4. The germline gives CDR1 SNHLY, CDR2 FYNNEI.